These 2 T cell receptor beta chains originate from one sample sequenced in a study of Ad26.COV2.S vaccination and SARS-CoV-2 variants. Treatment reported: over 15 received Ad26.COV2.S at low or high dose, single or two shots; roughly 5 received placebo; per-sample allocation not given. At day 63 after the first vaccine or placebo injection, samples were drawn. Sequencing used immunoSEQ multiplex PCR; TCRdb keeps in-frame clones, though not all of them. The table includes about 480,000 clones, around 85% detected once. Source: peripheral blood, taken in a trial of Ad26.COV2.S vaccine versus placebo. The receptors originated from a person between 18 and 60 years old who received the Ad26.COV2.S COVID-19 vaccine or a placebo.

The CDR3 protein is CASSPGLAETQYF. The CDR3 DNA follows: TGTGCCAGCAGTCCCGGACTAGCCGAGACCCAGTACTTC. This chain connects TRBV12-3 or TRBV12-4 to TRBJ2-5, with 8 bases matching TRBD2. V dropped 5 bases and J dropped 5; count of bases not matched to a gene: 4. The CDR3 extends over 13 amino acids.

The chain combines TRBV25-1 with TRBJ2-7; TRBD1 matches at 10 bases. After removal of 2 bases from V and 4 bases from J, the junction contained 5 bases not matched to a gene. CDR3 length: 15 amino acids. Germline loops: CDR1 MGHDK, CDR2 SYGVNS. CDR3 in DNA: TGTGCCAGCAGTGAAATGACAGGGGGCAGATACGAGCAGTACTTC. It encodes CASSEMTGGRYEQYF.